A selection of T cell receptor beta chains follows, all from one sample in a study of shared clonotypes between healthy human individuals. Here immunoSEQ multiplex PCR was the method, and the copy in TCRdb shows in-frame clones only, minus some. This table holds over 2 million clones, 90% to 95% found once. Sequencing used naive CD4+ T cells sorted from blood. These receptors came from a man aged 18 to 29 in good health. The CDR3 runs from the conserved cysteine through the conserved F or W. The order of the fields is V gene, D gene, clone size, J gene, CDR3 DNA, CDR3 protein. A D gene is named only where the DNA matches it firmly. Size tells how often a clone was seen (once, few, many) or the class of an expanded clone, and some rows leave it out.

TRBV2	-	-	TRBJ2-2	TGTGCCAGCAGGAAACAGAGCCCCGGCGAGGCGAACACCGGGGAGCTGTTTTTT	CASRKQSPGEANTGELFF
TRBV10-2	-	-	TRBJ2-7	TGCGCCAGCAGTGAGTCGGTCAGGGATCCCTACGAGCAGTACTTC	CASSESVRDPYEQYF
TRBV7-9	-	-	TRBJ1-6	TGTGCCAGCAGCTTAGTCGCAGGGTCACCCCTCCACTTT	CASSLVAGSPLHF
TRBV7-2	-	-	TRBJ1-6	TGTGCCAGCAGCTTAGGATCGGGGCGGGGAAATTCACCCCTCCACTTT	CASSLGSGRGNSPLHF
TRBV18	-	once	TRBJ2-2	TGTGCCAGCTCACCAGTAGGCCAGAAGAACACCGGGGAGCTGTTTTTT	CASSPVGQKNTGELFF
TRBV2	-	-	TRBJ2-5	TGTGCCAGCATCGGGTACAGCCAAGAGACCCAGTACTTC	CASIGYSQETQYF
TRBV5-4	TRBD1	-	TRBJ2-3	TGTGCCAGCACCCGGACAGGGGGCGGCACAGATACGCAGTATTTT	CASTRTGGGTDTQYF
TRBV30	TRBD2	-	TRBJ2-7	TGTGCCTGGAGTGTGGGGGGGATATCCTACGAGCAGTACTTC	CAWSVGGISYEQYF
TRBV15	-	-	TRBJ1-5	TGTGCCACCAGCTCCCCTGGAGGGGGCAATCAGCCCCAGCATTTT	CATSSPGGGNQPQHF
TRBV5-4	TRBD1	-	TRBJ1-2	TGTGCCAGCAGCTTACAGGGACAGTTCTATGGCTACACCTTC	CASSLQGQFYGYTF
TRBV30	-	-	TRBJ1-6	TGTGCCTGGAGCCCGGTTAATTCACCCCTCCACTTT	CAWSPVNSPLHF
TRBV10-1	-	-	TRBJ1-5	TGCGCCAGCAGGACACTATTTACCTTCAATCAGCCCCAGCATTTT	CASRTLFTFNQPQHF
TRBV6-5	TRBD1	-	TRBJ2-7	TGTGCCAGCAGTTACGGGGACAGGGGGCATTACGAGCAGTACTTC	CASSYGDRGHYEQYF
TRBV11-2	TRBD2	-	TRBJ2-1	TGTGCCAGCAGCTTAGCGGGAGGCCGCTACAATGAGCAGTTCTTC	CASSLAGGRYNEQFF
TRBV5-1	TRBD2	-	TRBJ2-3	TGCGCCAGCAGCCCGGGGGGACTAGCGGGAGGGACCACAGATACGCAGTATTTT	CASSPGGLAGGTTDTQYF
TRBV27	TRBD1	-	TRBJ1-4	TGTGCCAGCAGTGACCTGGGACAGGGGCGAGAAAAACTGTTTTTT	CASSDLGQGREKLFF
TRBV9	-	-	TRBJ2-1	TGTGCCAGCAGCGTAGGCTTAGCAACCGGAGAGCAGTTCTTC	CASSVGLATGEQFF
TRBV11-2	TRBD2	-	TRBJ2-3	TGTGCCAGCAGCCGCGACGGGGCGGGAGCCCCAGATACGCAGTATTTT	CASSRDGAGAPDTQYF
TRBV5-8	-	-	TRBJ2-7	TGTGCCAGCAGCCCCCGGGACGGACGTCAGCGGGAGCAGTACTTC	CASSPRDGRQREQYF
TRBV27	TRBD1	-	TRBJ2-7	TGTGCCAGCAGCGCGGGACAGGGGGTTAACGAGCAGTACTTC	CASSAGQGVNEQYF
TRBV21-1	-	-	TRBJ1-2	TGTGCCAGCAGCCCTGCCGGGACAGGGGCCTATGGCTACACCTTC	CASSPAGTGAYGYTF
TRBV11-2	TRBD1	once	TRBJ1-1	TGTGCCAGCAGCAGTACAGGGGGGAACACTGAAGCTTTCTTT	CASSSTGGNTEAFF
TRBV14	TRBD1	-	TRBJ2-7	TGTGCCAGCAGCCCCATTCACGGGACAGCCTCACCCTACGAGCAGTACTTC	CASSPIHGTASPYEQYF
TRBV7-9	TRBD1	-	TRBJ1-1	TGTGCCAGCAGCTTTTGGGACAGGGGGCACATGAACACTGAAGCTTTCTTT	CASSFWDRGHMNTEAFF
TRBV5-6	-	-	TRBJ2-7	TGTGCCAGCAGCTTGACGGGGGCGGGGCAGTACTTC	CASSLTGAGQYF
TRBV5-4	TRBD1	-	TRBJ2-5	TGTGCCAGCAGCTTGGCCCTTGACAGGGAAGAGACCCAGTACTTC	CASSLALDREETQYF
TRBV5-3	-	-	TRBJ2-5	TGTGCCAGAAGCTTGCGGAAAGCAACCTCAGAGACCCAGTACTTC	CARSLRKATSETQYF
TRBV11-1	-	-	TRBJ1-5	TGTGCCAGCAGGCTACGGGACCCGTCTAATCAGCCCCAGCATTTT	CASRLRDPSNQPQHF
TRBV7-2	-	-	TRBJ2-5	TGTGCCAGCAGCCCCCCGGGGCGTCAAGAGACCCAGTACTTC	CASSPPGRQETQYF